The clone carrying this T cell receptor beta chain is a singleton in its sample. TCRdb's copy holds only in-frame clones and misses some; the assay was immunoSEQ multiplex PCR. The sample holds 350,000 to 400,000 clones, about 89% seen once. This sample was taken from a study of blood T cell repertoires in COVID-19. With 7 bases removed from V and 7 bases from J, the gap between germline ends came to 22 bases. The CDR3 contains 16 residues. The germline CDR1 and CDR2 sequences are SNHLY and FYNNEI. Specimen: PBMCs or T cells enriched from blood (not recorded which). This receptor was taken from a woman between 40 and 50 years old who had been exposed to COVID-19. The chain carries TRBV2 and TRBJ1-4, with D maybe TRBD1 (6 bases). This chain's CDR3 is CASTHTTGRGREKLFF. In nucleotides, the CDR3 is TGTGCCAGCACCCATACGACCGGCAGGGGACGTGAAAAACTGTTTTTT.